The following is a TCR beta chain sequence with its context. What it recognizes is unknown. This entry comes from a study of coeliac disease. Findings of the study overall: Known gliadin-specific TRB sequences: about 45% of the 18 coeliac samples, only 1 of 6 controls. In active celiac disease, intraepithelial and lamina propria TRB and TRG repertoires were less clonal than controls. TRB repertoires were largely private, with most amino acid sequences found in only one sample.

Generated by immunoSEQ multiplex PCR, the TCRdb table keeps only in-frame clones and is missing some. The table includes 5,100 or so clones, approximately 69% detected once. The material sequenced was lymphocytes from the gut lamina propria. The receptor comes from a woman aged 40 to 50.

DNA for the CDR3: TGTGCCAGCAGCGTAGCTATCGGGGGTAATAGTGGCTACACCTTC. It encodes CASSVAIGGNSGYTF. V is TRBV9 and J is TRBJ1-2; D might be TRBD1 (5 bases). The ends were cut back, 0 bases at V and 7 bases at J, with 16 bases in the middle. This CDR3 comprises 15 residues. Germline-derived CDR1 and CDR2 are SGDLS and YYNGEE. The whole variable domain, filled in from reference TRBV9 and TRBJ1-2, reads DSGVTQTPKHLITATGQRVTLRCSPRSGDLSVYWYQQSLDQGLQFLIQYYNGEERAKGNILERFSAQQFPDLHSELNLSSLELGDSALYFCASSVAIGGNSGYTFGSGTRLTVV.